This TCR beta chain was identified in a study of cytomegalovirus exposure and HLA in healthy donors. Study results and caveats: Later analysis identified several of the most significant clusters that appeared linked to common viral pathogens.

From germline, CDR1 is MDHEN and CDR2 SYDVKM. The CDR3 has 18 amino acids. J was trimmed by 5 bases and V by 4 bases; bases with no gene match: 16. This clone was recorded a few times. The antigen is unknown. PCR employed 60 Vbeta and 13 Jbeta primers. The data were produced by immunoSEQ multiplex PCR, yet TCRdb's version contains in-frame clones alone and is incomplete. The sample lists roughly 100,000 clones, approximately 78% seen once, with 1.5% to 2% in the top ten. V gene TRBV28 combines with J gene TRBJ2-1; 8 nucleotides align to TRBD1. The TCR was taken from a woman aged 40 to 50 in good health and CMV-seronegative. The sample taken for sequencing was PBMCs. The CDR3 nucleotides are TGTGCCAGCAGTTACAGGGGGGACATATGGGGGATGGACAATGAGCAGTTCTTC. Translating it yields CASSYRGDIWGMDNEQFF.